This T cell receptor beta chain came from a study of regulatory T cells in long-lasting Graves disease. As for this clonotype: Its matching antigen is unknown.

The CDR3 extends over 14 amino acids. V was pared by 7 bases and J by 4 bases, with 11 bases between. CDR1 and CDR2 from the germline V gene are MNHNS and SASEGT. Findings and limits, study-wide: It was possible that the small sample size reduced accuracy. Persistent disease preferred TRBV28, TRBJ1-2 and TRBJ2-5. Samples came from peripheral blood alone, without thyroid tissue.

Time point noted: persistent/refractory GD, antithyroid drugs over 5 years with positive TRAb. With RNA extracted from PBMCs as input, the TCR library was made. Diagnosing Graves' disease relied on the American Thyroid Association guidelines. Construction of the TCR beta libraries employed iRepertoire HTBI primers in conjunction with Arm-PCR of CDR3 regions. Each CDR3 protein is one row after TCRdb ran MiXCR on the multiplex PCR reads. The table lists hundreds of thousands of distinct CDR3 sequences, around 20% of them singletons. The rearrangement joins TRBV6-1 to TRBJ1-6; unclear D gene. Sequencing used peripheral blood mononuclear cells (PBMCs), obtained when the disease was refractory, from a patient treated with antithyroid drugs. The source of this sequence is a female donor with Graves disease. As DNA, the CDR3 is TGTGCCAGCACCTTAGCTGCATATAATTCACCCCTCCACTTT. This translates into CASTLAAYNSPLHF.